One T cell receptor (beta chain) is described in this entry. Its target is not known. This specimen belongs to a study of OX40 agonist ivuxolimab in advanced cancers. Study-wide context: Melanoma, hepatocellular carcinoma, head and neck or renal cell cancer occurred in dose-escalation patients. Overall study findings and caveats: Partial responders at 0.1-3.0 mg/kg showed near-lowest clonal expansion. Some of the nonresponding patients also showed low levels of normalized T-cell clonal expansion.

Unmatched junction bases numbered 6, after V lost 6 bases and J lost 5 bases. This CDR3 has 14 residues. Germline CDR1 LGHNT, CDR2 FRNRAP. The method was immunoSEQ multiplex PCR; TCRdb's version includes in-frame clones alone and lacks a portion of them. Among 70,000 to 90,000 clones listed, around 91% were seen once. Sequenced here: CD4+ or CD8+ T cells sorted from blood, sampled in a trial of the OX40 agonist ivuxolimab. The V call is TRBV12-5, the J call TRBJ2-3, with 9 bases fitting TRBD1. The TCR comes from an adult with an advanced solid tumor such as melanoma, head and neck, liver or kidney cancer. CDR3 region: CASGLTGGGDTQYF. CDR3 nucleotide sequence: TGTGCTAGTGGACTGACAGGGGGGGGAGATACGCAGTATTTT.